Sequencing of this T cell receptor (beta chain) was carried out in a study of blood T cell repertoires in COVID-19. Study summary: T cells, B-cell-depleted T cells, or PBMCs supplied cDNA or gDNA.

TCRdb keeps only in-frame clones here, not all; method: immunoSEQ multiplex PCR. The sample has around 320,000 clones, about nine tenths seen once. Concerning this clone: This specimen includes other DNA sequences encoding the same CDR3.

Seattle-derived patients entered the study during active infection and were followed longitudinally. The CDR3 consists of 13 residues. The germline V and J ends were trimmed by 6 bases and 4 bases, with 12 bases remaining between them. Germline V CDR1 and CDR2: LNHDA, SQIVND (reference sequence). The sample consisted of peripheral blood. This chain links TRBV19 with TRBJ1-1; D not resolved. The sequence derives from a woman aged 25-40 years with COVID-19, enrolled during active disease. CDR3 sequence reads: CASSLTGGTEAFF. Here the CDR3 DNA reads TGTGCCAGTAGCCTAACCGGTGGCACTGAAGCTTTCTTT.